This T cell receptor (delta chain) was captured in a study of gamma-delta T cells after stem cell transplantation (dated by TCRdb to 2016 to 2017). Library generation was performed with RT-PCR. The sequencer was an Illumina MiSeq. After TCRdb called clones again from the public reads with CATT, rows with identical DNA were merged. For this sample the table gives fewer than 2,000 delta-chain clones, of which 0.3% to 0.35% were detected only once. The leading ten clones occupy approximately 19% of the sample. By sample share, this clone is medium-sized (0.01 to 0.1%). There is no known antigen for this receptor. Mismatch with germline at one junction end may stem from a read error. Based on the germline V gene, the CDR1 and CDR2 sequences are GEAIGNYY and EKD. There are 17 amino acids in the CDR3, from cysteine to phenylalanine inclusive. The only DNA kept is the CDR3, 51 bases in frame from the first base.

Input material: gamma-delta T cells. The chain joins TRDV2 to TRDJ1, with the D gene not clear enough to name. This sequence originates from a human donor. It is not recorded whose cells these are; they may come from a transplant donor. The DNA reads TGTGCCTGTGACACCCTGACGCACGACACGTACACCGATAAACTCACCTTT. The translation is CACDTLTHDTYTDKLTF.